Each of the 27 T cell receptor beta chains below was sequenced from the same sample in a study of synovial regulatory T cells in juvenile arthritis. Here immunoSEQ multiplex PCR was the method, and the copy in TCRdb shows in-frame clones only, minus some. The table for this sample gives 7,500 to 10,000 clones. The sample taken for sequencing was Treg cells from blood. As to subset: remaining (HLA-DR-negative) circulating blood Treg cells. These receptors all stem from a donor aged 2-30 years with juvenile idiopathic arthritis.

This rearrangement joins TRBV19 to TRBJ2-2. The CDR3 totals 15 residues. The nucleotide record is missing. Per germline, CDR1 LNHDA and CDR2 SQIVND (reference sequence). The CDR3 protein is CASSSPARATGELFF.

The chain is built from TRBV10-2 and TRBJ2-7. The CDR3 loop spans 13 amino acids. Only the protein sequence is given. Germline CDR1 and CDR2: WSHSY and SAAADI. This chain's CDR3 is CASSGQPNYEQYF.

This chain joins TRBV7-9 and TRBJ2-7; as DNA is missing, the TRBD1 call by TCRdb cannot be tested. CDR3 length: 14 residues. No DNA appears here. From germline, CDR1 is SEHNR and CDR2 FQNEAQ (reference sequence). The CDR3 region is CASSLDGRSYEQYF.

Here the CDR3 reads CASIFQDTGGSYEQYF. The chain combines TRBV23-1 with TRBJ2-7; TCRdb returns TRBD1, unconfirmable since there is no DNA. TRBV23-1 is an ORF; its function is uncertain. This CDR3 region has 16 residues. No DNA is recorded.

V is TRBV6-1 and J is TRBJ1-1; TCRdb proposes TRBD1, but this gene call is untestable without DNA. CDR3 length equals 14 residues. Nucleotide data are not available. The germline gives CDR1 MNHNS, CDR2 SASEGT. The chain's CDR3 is CASLRTEANTEAFF.

The V gene is TRBV6-5, the J gene TRBJ2-7; TCRdb proposes TRBD2, but this gene call is untestable without DNA. The CDR3 consists of 15 residues. DNA is not recorded here. Per germline, CDR1 MNHEY and CDR2 SVGAGI. The CDR3 loop is CASSYREPGAYEQYF.

The chain joins TRBV7-9 to TRBJ2-7; TCRdb's D call of TRBD1 is untestable without DNA. CDR1 SEHNR and CDR2 FQNEAQ come from the germline V gene (reference sequence). The CDR3 is 15 amino acids. The nucleotide record is missing. The CDR3 loop is CASSLTGTGEWEQYF.

V gene TRBV11-2 combines with J gene TRBJ1-2. Germline CDR1 reads SGHAT; CDR2 reads FQNNGV. The CDR3 consists of 14 residues. The record lacks a DNA sequence. The CDR3 spells CASSFDHETYGYTF.

The chain carries TRBV4-1 and TRBJ2-3; no DNA is available, so the TRBD2 call from TCRdb remains unchecked. Germline CDR1 is MGHRA and CDR2 is YSYEKL. The CDR3 totals 15 residues. No DNA is recorded. The CDR3 is CASSQERGGLDTQYF.

The J gene is TRBJ1-1, the V gene TRBV2. The CDR3 consists of 14 residues. The DNA sequence is not available. Germline V gene sequence: CDR1 SNHLY, CDR2 FYNNEI. The CDR3 sequence is CASSPGGARTEAFF.

CDR3 amino acids: CASLFWGRSYEQYF. The rearrangement uses TRBV6-1 and TRBJ2-7; TCRdb's D call, TRBD1, is unchecked because there is no DNA. Germline CDR1 reads MNHNS; CDR2 reads SASEGT. The CDR3 runs 14 residues. DNA was not recorded.

This sequence joins TRBV5-8 and TRBJ1-2; the TRBD1 assignment by TCRdb is unverifiable without DNA. CDR1 and CDR2 from the germline V gene are SGHTS and YDEGEE. The CDR3 runs 13 residues. DNA was not recorded. The CDR3 sequence is CASSYQGDYGYTF.

The chain recombines TRBV21-1 with TRBJ2-7; TCRdb lists TRBD2, though no DNA is available to test this call. TRBV21-1 is a pseudogene segment. CDR3 length: 19 residues. The DNA is not on file. The CDR3 here is CASSNTALGLAGEVHEQYF.

The V call is TRBV6-6, the J call TRBJ1-6; TCRdb names TRBD1, which stays unverified in the absence of DNA. There are 16 residues in the CDR3. DNA for this receptor is not on file. Germline-derived CDR1 and CDR2 are MNHNY and SVGAGI (reference sequence). The CDR3 is CASSYRGTVYNSPLHF.

The chain uses TRBV19 and TRBJ1-6. The CDR3 has 14 amino acids. The record lacks a DNA sequence. Germline V CDR1 and CDR2: LNHDA, SQIVND (reference sequence). The CDR3 is CASSIRGYNSPLHF.

CDR3: CASSLGPGQFADTQYF. The chain employs TRBV11-2 and TRBJ2-3; absent DNA, TCRdb's TRBD1 call cannot be checked. CDR3 length equals 16 residues. Only the protein is available. Germline V gene lookup returns CDR1 SGHAT and CDR2 FQNNGV.

The chain is built from TRBV19 and TRBJ2-1; the D call from TCRdb, TRBD2, cannot be confirmed without DNA. The CDR3 is 17 residues long. The DNA sequence is not available. Germline lookup yields CDR1 LNHDA and CDR2 SQIVND (reference sequence). The CDR3 is CASSIGGLAGTYNEQFF.

The rearrangement joins TRBV15 to TRBJ1-5. Germline CDR1 reads LNHNV; CDR2 reads YYDKDF (reference sequence). The CDR3 length is 14 residues. The protein alone is recorded here. Here the CDR3 reads CATSRGGSAQPQHF.

The chain links TRBV21-1 to TRBJ2-1; TCRdb names TRBD1, which stays unverified in the absence of DNA. TRBV21-1 is recorded as a pseudogene. The length of the CDR3 is 11 residues. Only the protein is available. The CDR3 loop is CASSRAHEQFF.

V and J are TRBV5-4 and TRBJ1-6; as DNA is missing, the TRBD1 call by TCRdb cannot be tested. Germline V gene data show CDR1 as SGHNT and CDR2 as YYREEE (reference sequence). CDR3 length: 15 amino acids. DNA is not on record. CDR3 amino acids: CASSLGDRAHSPLHF. Together with reference TRBV5-4 and TRBJ1-6, the CDR3 gives the full variable domain: ETGVTQSPTHLIKTRGQQVTLRCSSQSGHNTVSWYQQALGQGPQFIFQYYREEENGRGNFPPRFSGLQFPNYSSELNVNALELDDSALYLCASSLGDRAHSPLHFGNGTRLTVT.

By frequency, this clone registers medium-sized. The rearrangement uses TRBV15 and TRBJ1-5; TCRdb outputs TRBD1, but without DNA this stays unchecked. Looked up from germline, CDR1 is LNHNV and CDR2 is YYDKDF (reference sequence). CDR3 length equals 15 residues. No DNA sequence was recorded. The CDR3 reads CATSREGQGNQPQHF.

The chain combines TRBV15 with TRBJ1-2; TCRdb lists TRBD1, though no DNA is available to test this call. The V gene's germline CDR1 is LNHNV and CDR2 YYDKDF (reference sequence). This CDR3 is 12 amino acids long. The entry carries no DNA sequence. CDR3 protein: CATSRDHYGYTF.

V gene TRBV27 combines with J gene TRBJ2-6; TCRdb picks TRBD1, but there is no DNA to check that call. The CDR3 extends over 18 amino acids. No coding sequence is recorded. The germline CDR1 and CDR2 sequences are MNHEY and SMNVEV (reference sequence). CDR3 protein: CASSALGQGSSGANVLTF.

The rearrangement joins TRBV10-3 to TRBJ2-7; TCRdb calls TRBD1, which cannot be checked without DNA. Germline assignment: CDR1 ENHRY and CDR2 SYGVKD. This CDR3 has 14 residues. Only the protein is available. The CDR3 here is CAISEGTGGYEQYF.

This chain links TRBV6-5 with TRBJ1-2; the TCRdb D gene call, TRBD1, has no DNA to confirm it. The length of the CDR3 is 13 residues. No DNA is listed. Germline-derived CDR1 and CDR2 are MNHEY and SVGAGI. The CDR3 here is CASWSIQGGGYTF.

The V gene is TRBV19, the J gene TRBJ2-3; the D call of TRBD2 rests on TCRdb alone, since no DNA is present to check it. The CDR3 spans 16 residues. Only the protein sequence is given. Germline V gives CDR1 LNHDA, CDR2 SQIVND (reference sequence). The CDR3: CASSKAYRASTDTQYF.

The J gene is TRBJ2-1, the V gene TRBV6-6; TCRdb outputs TRBD1, but without DNA this stays unchecked. CDR1 and CDR2 from the germline V gene are MNHNY and SVGAGI (reference sequence). CDR3 length equals 16 residues. No DNA accompanies this entry. The CDR3 here is CASSYVRGRSYNEQFF.